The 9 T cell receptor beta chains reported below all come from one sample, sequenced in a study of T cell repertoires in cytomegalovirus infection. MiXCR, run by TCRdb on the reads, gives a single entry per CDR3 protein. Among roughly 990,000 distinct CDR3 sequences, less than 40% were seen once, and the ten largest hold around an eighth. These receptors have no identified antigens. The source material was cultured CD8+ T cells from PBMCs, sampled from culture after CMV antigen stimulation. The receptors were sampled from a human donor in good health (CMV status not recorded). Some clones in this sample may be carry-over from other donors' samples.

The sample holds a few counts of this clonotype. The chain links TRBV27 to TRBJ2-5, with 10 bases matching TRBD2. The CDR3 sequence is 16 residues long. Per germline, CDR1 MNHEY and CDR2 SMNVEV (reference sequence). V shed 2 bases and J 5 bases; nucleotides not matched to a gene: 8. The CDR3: CASSLKAGGLWETQYF. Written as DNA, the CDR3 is TGTGCCAGCAGTTTAAAAGCGGGGGGGCTTTGGGAGACCCAGTACTTC.

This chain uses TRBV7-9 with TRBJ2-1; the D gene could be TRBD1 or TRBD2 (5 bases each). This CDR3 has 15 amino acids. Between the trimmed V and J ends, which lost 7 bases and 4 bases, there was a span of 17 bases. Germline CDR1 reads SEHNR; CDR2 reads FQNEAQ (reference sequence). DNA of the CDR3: TGTGCCAGCACCCACGGGGCGGTCCGGTACAATGAGCAGTTCTTC. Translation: CASTHGAVRYNEQFF.

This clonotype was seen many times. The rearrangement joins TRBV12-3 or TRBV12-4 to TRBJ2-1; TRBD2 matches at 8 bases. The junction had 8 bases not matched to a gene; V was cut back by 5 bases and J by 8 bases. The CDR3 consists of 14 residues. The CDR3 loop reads CASSIERGWDEQFF. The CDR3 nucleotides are TGTGCCAGCAGTATCGAGCGGGGGTGGGATGAGCAGTTCTTC.

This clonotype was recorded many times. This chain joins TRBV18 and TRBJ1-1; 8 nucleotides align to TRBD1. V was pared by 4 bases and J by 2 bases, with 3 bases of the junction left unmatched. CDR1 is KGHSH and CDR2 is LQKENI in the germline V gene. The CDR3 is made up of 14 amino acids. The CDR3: CASSRQGFNTEAFF. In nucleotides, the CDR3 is TGTGCCAGCTCACGACAGGGGTTTAACACTGAAGCTTTCTTT.

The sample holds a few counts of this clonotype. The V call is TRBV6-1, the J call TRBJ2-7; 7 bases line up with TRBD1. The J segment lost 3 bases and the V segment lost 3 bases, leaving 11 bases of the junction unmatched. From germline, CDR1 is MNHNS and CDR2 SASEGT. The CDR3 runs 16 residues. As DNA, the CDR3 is TGTGCCAGCAGTGATTTGGCACAGGGGAATTTCTACGAGCAGTACGTC. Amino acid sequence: CASSDLAQGNFYEQYV.

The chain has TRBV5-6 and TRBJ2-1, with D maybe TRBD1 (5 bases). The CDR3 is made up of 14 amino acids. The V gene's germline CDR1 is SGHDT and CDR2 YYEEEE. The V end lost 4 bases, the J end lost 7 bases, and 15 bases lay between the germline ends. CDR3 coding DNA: TGTGCCAGCAGCCCACATCAGGGATTGAATGAGCAGTTCTTC. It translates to CASSPHQGLNEQFF.

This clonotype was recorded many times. The CDR3 DNA reads TGTGCCAGCAGCTTATTGAGGGAGGACTACACCTTC. Translation gives CASSLLREDYTF. This chain links TRBV7-9 with TRBJ1-2; D unclear. Germline CDR1 SEHNR, CDR2 FQNEAQ (reference sequence). The CDR3 runs 12 residues. V was pared by 2 bases and J by 10 bases, with 11 bases between.

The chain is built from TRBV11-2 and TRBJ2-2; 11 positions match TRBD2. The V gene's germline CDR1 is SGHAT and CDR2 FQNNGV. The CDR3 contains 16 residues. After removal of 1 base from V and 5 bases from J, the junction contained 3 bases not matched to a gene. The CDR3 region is CASSLALAGVTGELFF. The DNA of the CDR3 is TGTGCCAGCAGCTTAGCACTAGCGGGGGTTACCGGGGAGCTGTTTTTT.

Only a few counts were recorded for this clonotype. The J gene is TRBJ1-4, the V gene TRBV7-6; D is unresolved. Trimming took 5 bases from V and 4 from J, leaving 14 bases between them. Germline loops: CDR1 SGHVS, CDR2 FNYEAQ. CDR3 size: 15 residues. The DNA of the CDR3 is TGTGCCAGCAGCGTGTGGGCAGGCGATAATGAAAAACTGTTTTTT. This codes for CASSVWAGDNEKLFF. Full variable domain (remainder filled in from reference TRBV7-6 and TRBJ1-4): GAGVSQSPRYKVTKRGQDVALRCDPISGHVSLYWYRQALGQGPEFLTYFNYEAQQDKSGLPNDRFSAERPEGSISTLTIQRTEQRDSAMYRCASSVWAGDNEKLFFGSGTQLSVL.